The rows below give T cell receptor beta chains drawn from one sample of a study of molecular identifiers for immune sequencing clone quantification. TCRdb re-derived calls from the PCR reads in MiXCR, one entry per CDR3 protein. Of 100,000 or so distinct CDR3 sequences listed, roughly a fifth are singletons. Source material: naive CD8+ T cells from blood, with Jurkat cell RNA spiked in. The source is a human donor in good health. Some libraries in this study had Jurkat cell RNA spiked in. CDR3s include the opening cysteine and the closing phenylalanine or tryptophan. The order of the fields is D gene, clone size, V gene, J gene, CDR3 protein, CDR3 DNA. A D gene is named only where the DNA matches it firmly. Clone size is not always given. Where it is, it says once, few, many or a class for expanded clones.

d_gene: TRBD2
abundance: few
v_gene: TRBV13
j_gene: TRBJ2-3
CDR3aa: CASSLVLAGGDTQYF
CDR3nt: TGTGCCAGCAGCTTAGTACTAGCGGGGGGAGATACGCAGTATTTT

d_gene: -
abundance: few
v_gene: TRBV28
j_gene: TRBJ2-3
CDR3aa: CASSLTTRVGTDTQYF
CDR3nt: TGTGCCAGCAGTCTTACCACCAGAGTGGGCACAGATACGCAGTATTTT

d_gene: -
abundance: many
v_gene: TRBV4-1
j_gene: TRBJ2-3
CDR3aa: CASSQGVGGTDTQYF
CDR3nt: TGCGCCAGCAGCCAAGGTGTGGGGGGCACAGATACGCAGTATTTT

d_gene: -
abundance: many
v_gene: TRBV7-9
j_gene: TRBJ1-5
CDR3aa: CASSRNGGQQPQHF
CDR3nt: TGTGCCAGCAGCCGAAACGGGGGGCAACAGCCCCAGCATTTT

d_gene: TRBD1
abundance: few
v_gene: TRBV12-3/TRBV12-4
j_gene: TRBJ2-7
CDR3aa: CASRRQGESYEQYF
CDR3nt: TGTGCCAGCAGGAGACAGGGGGAAAGCTACGAGCAGTACTTC

d_gene: -
abundance: -
v_gene: TRBV5-4
j_gene: TRBJ2-5
CDR3aa: CASNRRTDPQETQYF
CDR3nt: TGTGCCAGCAACCGACGGACCGATCCTCAAGAGACCCAGTACTTC

d_gene: -
abundance: many
v_gene: TRBV4-1
j_gene: TRBJ2-7
CDR3aa: CASSQGGGHDYEQYF
CDR3nt: TGCGCCAGCAGCCAAGGGGGAGGCCACGACTACGAGCAGTACTTC

d_gene: -
abundance: -
v_gene: TRBV5-4
j_gene: TRBJ2-1
CDR3aa: CASSGRGHRVEQFF
CDR3nt: TGTGCCAGCAGCGGCCGGGGACATCGGGTCGAGCAGTTCTTC

d_gene: -
abundance: few
v_gene: TRBV20-1
j_gene: TRBJ1-4
CDR3aa: CSARPRTQRGGNEKLFF
CDR3nt: TGCAGTGCTAGACCCAGGACCCAACGAGGGGGGAATGAAAAACTGTTTTTT

d_gene: -
abundance: -
v_gene: TRBV7-9
j_gene: TRBJ2-2
CDR3aa: CASSLTAGNTGELFF
CDR3nt: TGTGCCAGCAGCCTAACGGCAGGAAACACCGGGGAGCTGTTTTTT

d_gene: -
abundance: many
v_gene: TRBV5-1
j_gene: TRBJ2-7
CDR3aa: CASSLDLGAPDEQYF
CDR3nt: TGCGCCAGCAGCTTGGATCTGGGGGCGCCCGACGAGCAGTACTTC

d_gene: -
abundance: -
v_gene: TRBV27
j_gene: TRBJ2-1
CDR3aa: CASSPGAIYEQFF
CDR3nt: TGTGCCAGTTCCCCAGGGGCCATCTATGAGCAGTTCTTC

d_gene: TRBD2
abundance: few
v_gene: TRBV6-5
j_gene: TRBJ2-7
CDR3aa: CASRLAGGGEQYF
CDR3nt: TGTGCCAGCAGATTAGCGGGAGGGGGCGAGCAGTACTTC

d_gene: -
abundance: many
v_gene: TRBV20-1
j_gene: TRBJ1-2
CDR3aa: CSARDPSGYTF
CDR3nt: TGCAGTGCTAGAGACCCCTCTGGCTACACCTTC

d_gene: -
abundance: -
v_gene: TRBV3-1
j_gene: TRBJ1-1
CDR3aa: CASSQVRGRGSTGGEAFF
CDR3nt: TGTGCCAGCAGCCAAGTGCGGGGGAGGGGGTCAACCGGCGGGGAAGCTTTCTTT

d_gene: -
abundance: many
v_gene: TRBV2
j_gene: TRBJ1-1
CDR3aa: CASSVPRVTEAFF
CDR3nt: TGTGCCAGCAGTGTTCCGAGGGTCACTGAAGCTTTCTTT

d_gene: TRBD2
abundance: -
v_gene: TRBV2
j_gene: TRBJ2-2
CDR3aa: CAGSEPLAGGSTGELFF
CDR3nt: TGTGCCGGCAGTGAGCCTCTAGCGGGAGGGAGCACCGGGGAGCTGTTTTTT

d_gene: -
abundance: -
v_gene: TRBV11-2
j_gene: TRBJ1-1
CDR3aa: CASSLGRHTEAFF
CDR3nt: TGTGCCAGCAGCTTAGGTAGGCACACTGAAGCTTTCTTT

d_gene: -
abundance: -
v_gene: TRBV7-2
j_gene: TRBJ2-3
CDR3aa: CASSFRGHLRSDTQCF
CDR3nt: TGTGCCAGCAGCTTCAGGGGTCATTTAAGGTCAGATACGCAGTGTTTT

d_gene: -
abundance: many
v_gene: TRBV20-1
j_gene: TRBJ1-2
CDR3aa: CSAVGQEATNYGYTF
CDR3nt: TGCAGTGCAGTGGGGCAGGAAGCCACTAACTATGGCTACACCTTC

d_gene: TRBD2
abundance: -
v_gene: TRBV28
j_gene: TRBJ2-1
CDR3aa: CASSFRGRQSNEQFF
CDR3nt: TGTGCCAGCAGTTTTCGCGGGAGGCAGTCAAATGAGCAGTTCTTC

d_gene: TRBD1
abundance: many
v_gene: TRBV27
j_gene: TRBJ2-3
CDR3aa: CASSLWGQPTDTQYF
CDR3nt: TGTGCCAGCAGCCTGTGGGGACAGCCGACAGATACGCAGTATTTT

d_gene: -
abundance: many
v_gene: TRBV19
j_gene: TRBJ2-7
CDR3aa: CASSIEGGPSYEQYF
CDR3nt: TGTGCCAGTAGTATAGAAGGGGGACCCTCCTACGAGCAGTACTTC

d_gene: -
abundance: -
v_gene: TRBV28
j_gene: TRBJ2-1
CDR3aa: CASIGNREAHNEQFF
CDR3nt: TGTGCCAGCATAGGAAACAGGGAGGCCCACAATGAGCAGTTCTTC

d_gene: TRBD2
abundance: many
v_gene: TRBV7-7
j_gene: TRBJ2-2
CDR3aa: CASTPLLAGAAGELFF
CDR3nt: TGTGCTAGCACCCCCCTACTAGCGGGAGCGGCCGGGGAGCTGTTTTTT

d_gene: -
abundance: once
v_gene: TRBV27
j_gene: TRBJ2-7
CDR3aa: CASSSRTDSYEQYF
CDR3nt: TGTGCCAGCAGTTCCCGGACGGACTCCTACGAGCAGTACTTC

d_gene: TRBD1
abundance: many
v_gene: TRBV15
j_gene: TRBJ2-3
CDR3aa: CATSTEKGTATSTDTQYF
CDR3nt: TGTGCCACCAGCACCGAAAAGGGGACAGCTACTAGCACAGATACGCAGTATTTT

d_gene: -
abundance: few
v_gene: TRBV13
j_gene: TRBJ2-2
CDR3aa: CASSSDREGTGELFF
CDR3nt: TGTGCCAGCAGCTCCGACAGGGAGGGCACCGGGGAGCTGTTTTTT

d_gene: TRBD2
abundance: -
v_gene: TRBV27
j_gene: TRBJ2-3
CDR3aa: CASRLAGGDTQYF
CDR3nt: TGTGCCAGTCGACTAGCGGGTGGTGATACGCAGTATTTT

d_gene: TRBD1
abundance: -
v_gene: TRBV20-1
j_gene: TRBJ1-2
CDR3aa: CSARDRDRVYGYTF
CDR3nt: TGCAGTGCTAGAGATCGGGACAGAGTCTATGGCTACACCTTC

d_gene: -
abundance: few
v_gene: TRBV7-9
j_gene: TRBJ2-7
CDR3aa: CASSPPLVREYERYF
CDR3nt: TGTGCCAGCAGCCCCCCCTTAGTCAGGGAGTACGAGCGGTACTTC

d_gene: -
abundance: many
v_gene: TRBV3-1
j_gene: TRBJ2-1
CDR3aa: CASSPRNGLGNEQFF
CDR3nt: TGTGCCAGCAGCCCACGAAACGGACTGGGCAATGAGCAGTTCTTC

d_gene: -
abundance: many
v_gene: TRBV20-1
j_gene: TRBJ2-7
CDR3aa: CSARDPKDRNYEQYF
CDR3nt: TGCAGTGCTAGAGATCCGAAGGACAGAAACTACGAGCAGTACTTC

d_gene: -
abundance: many
v_gene: TRBV7-6
j_gene: TRBJ2-5
CDR3aa: CASSLANEETQYF
CDR3nt: TGTGCCAGCAGCTTAGCTAATGAAGAGACCCAGTACTTC

d_gene: TRBD1
abundance: many
v_gene: TRBV4-3
j_gene: TRBJ1-1
CDR3aa: CASSLGTGMNTEAFF
CDR3nt: TGCGCCAGCAGCCTCGGGACAGGGATGAACACTGAAGCTTTCTTT

d_gene: -
abundance: many
v_gene: TRBV5-1
j_gene: TRBJ2-3
CDR3aa: CASSLVMDSTDTQYF
CDR3nt: TGCGCCAGCAGCTTGGTTATGGACAGTACAGATACGCAGTATTTT

d_gene: TRBD1
abundance: many
v_gene: TRBV6-5
j_gene: TRBJ1-6
CDR3aa: CASSYGGGTANTYNSPLHF
CDR3nt: TGTGCCAGCAGTTACGGCGGTGGGACAGCGAACACCTATAATTCACCCCTCCACTTT

d_gene: TRBD2
abundance: few
v_gene: TRBV6-5
j_gene: TRBJ2-4
CDR3aa: CASSYGTRSVIQYF
CDR3nt: TGTGCCAGCAGTTACGGGACTAGGAGTGTCATTCAGTACTTC

d_gene: -
abundance: many
v_gene: TRBV6-1
j_gene: TRBJ1-1
CDR3aa: CASSEQENTEAFF
CDR3nt: TGTGCCAGCAGTGAACAAGAGAACACTGAAGCTTTCTTT

d_gene: TRBD2
abundance: few
v_gene: TRBV5-1
j_gene: TRBJ2-1
CDR3aa: CASSFGGSGGLNEQFF
CDR3nt: TGCGCCAGCAGCTTTGGGGGAAGCGGGGGGTTAAATGAGCAGTTCTTC

d_gene: -
abundance: few
v_gene: TRBV6-6
j_gene: TRBJ2-5
CDR3aa: CASSYSWGPQETQYF
CDR3nt: TGTGCCAGCAGTTACTCGTGGGGTCCCCAAGAGACCCAGTACTTC

d_gene: TRBD2
abundance: many
v_gene: TRBV7-9
j_gene: TRBJ2-1
CDR3aa: CASSISGSSYNEQFF
CDR3nt: TGTGCCAGCAGCATTAGCGGGAGCTCCTACAATGAGCAGTTCTTC

d_gene: -
abundance: many
v_gene: TRBV19
j_gene: TRBJ1-1
CDR3aa: CASNSWVGANTEAFF
CDR3nt: TGTGCCAGTAATTCCTGGGTAGGGGCGAACACTGAAGCTTTCTTT

d_gene: -
abundance: many
v_gene: TRBV7-8
j_gene: TRBJ2-1
CDR3aa: CASSYDSYSYNEQFF
CDR3nt: TGTGCCAGCAGTTACGACAGCTACTCCTACAATGAGCAGTTCTTC

d_gene: -
abundance: -
v_gene: TRBV12-3/TRBV12-4
j_gene: TRBJ1-5
CDR3aa: CASSLDGSNQPQHF
CDR3nt: TGTGCCAGCAGTTTGGACGGGAGCAATCAGCCCCAGCATTTT

d_gene: -
abundance: many
v_gene: TRBV20-1
j_gene: TRBJ2-5
CDR3aa: CSARSGYQETQYF
CDR3nt: TGCAGTGCTAGATCGGGTTACCAAGAGACCCAGTACTTC

d_gene: TRBD1
abundance: few
v_gene: TRBV7-9
j_gene: TRBJ1-2
CDR3aa: CASNNVRQGIFDYTF
CDR3nt: TGTGCCAGCAATAACGTGAGACAGGGGATTTTCGATTACACCTTC

d_gene: TRBD1
abundance: many
v_gene: TRBV11-2
j_gene: TRBJ2-1
CDR3aa: CASSSTGTGVFF
CDR3nt: TGTGCCAGCAGCTCTACCGGGACAGGGGTGTTCTTC

d_gene: TRBD2
abundance: -
v_gene: TRBV9
j_gene: TRBJ2-7
CDR3aa: CASSVASGEYYEQYF
CDR3nt: TGTGCCAGCAGCGTCGCTAGCGGGGAGTACTACGAGCAGTACTTC